This TCR beta chain was identified during a study of blood T cell repertoires in COVID-19. Study overall: The United States, Italy and Spain provided the acute and convalescent COVID-19 samples. Nucleic acid was either cDNA or gDNA, and it came from T cells, B-cell-depleted T cells, or PBMCs.

Per the original data handling: Reference gene primer amplification gave nucleated cell count estimates. Profiling relied on immunoSEQ multiplex PCR, and the TCRdb table lists in-frame clones only, not all of them. D and trimming come from the DNA, and the V and J calls and clone size come from that table. The sample shows about 110,000 clones, approximately 90% of them seen only once. J lost 5 bases, V lost 8 bases, and 17 bases had no gene match. Germline CDR1 is KGHSH and CDR2 is LQKENI. This CDR3 comprises 17 residues. The clonotype was recovered from a human donor in a cohort sampled during active COVID-19. The chain is built from TRBV18 and TRBJ1-3; 8 nucleotides line up with TRBD1. The sample comprised peripheral blood. Here the CDR3 DNA reads TGTGCCAGCACCAGGGACAGGCAGCTACCTACCCGAAACACCATATATTTT. Residues: CASTRDRQLPTRNTIYF.